Listed here is a single T cell receptor (beta chain). Its recognized antigen is unknown. The record has no base qualities; no much larger clone is one base away. This sample is part of a study of blood T cell repertoires in COVID-19 (dated by TCRdb to about 2020). In terms of the full investigation: Samples from collaborators originated in the United States, Italy and Spain and spanned both the acute and convalescent phases of COVID-19. The material from the prospective study consisted of cDNA or gDNA derived from T cells, B-cell-depleted T cells, or PBMCs. Deeply sampled blood TCRbeta repertoires from subjects exposed to, actively infected with, or recovered from COVID-19 were included in the dataset. A freely available public database, intended as a resource for researchers studying the immune response to SARS-CoV-2, is where the repertoires were released. The samples were drawn from the first 160 participants of the ongoing ImmuneRACE study and from 950 to 1,500 subjects provided by 6 global collaborators. A de-identified subject ID, COVID-19 status, age in years and sex were almost always included in the sample metadata. Where available, HLA class I and class II types were taken from metadata supplied by the sample provider and were not determined by assay-based typing. Broader findings and caveats from the paper: Clinical and demographic metadata were provided uncurated, with the amount varying by source and participant.

TCRbeta CDR3 regions were amplified from genomic DNA using the immunoSEQ Assay, a bias-controlled multiplex PCR. From the authors' description of their analysis: Within the assay, amplification of reference gene primers was used to estimate how many nucleated cells each sample contained. To quantify the absolute abundance of each unique TCRbeta CDR3 rearrangement, sequence reads were collapsed and filtered. For each sample, productive Simpson clonality was calculated as the square root of Simpson's diversity index across productive rearrangements. Held by TCRdb, this immuneACCESS table contains in-frame sequences only and omits some clones. Under half of the omission traces to an unresolved V gene where checked; the cause of the rest is unknown. Clonal size and the V and J genes are those of that table, whereas D and trimming came from the DNA. This sample gives about 370,000 clones in total; roughly 90% of them show up just once. Of the sample, around 2.8% is held by the ten largest clones.

One collaborating source in Seattle enrolled patients while the patients were actively infected and followed the patients over time throughout the course of disease. Collaborating institutions collected whole blood in K2EDTA tubes following their own protocols. For TCRbeta analysis, collaborator samples were shipped as frozen whole blood, as isolated PBMCs, or as DNA extracted from either sample type. The TCR comes from a woman in her 30s with COVID-19, enrolled during active disease. Sequenced: peripheral blood.

The CDR3 region: CASSPFSTGELFF. The DNA reads as follows: TGTGCCAGCAGCCCGTTCTCCACCGGGGAGCTGTTTTTT. The chain joins TRBV3-1 (or the pseudogene TRBV3-2) to TRBJ2-2; too little of a D gene remains to name it. V is reduced by 4 bases and J by 4 bases, leaving a spacing of 7 bases between them. In the germline V gene (reference sequence), CDR1 corresponds to LGHDT and CDR2 to YNNKEL. Its CDR3 holds 13 amino acids, cysteine through phenylalanine. Of the read, only the CDR3 DNA is kept; its 39 bases are in frame from base 1.